This entry lists 19 T cell receptor beta chains sequenced from one sample in a study of shared clonotypes between healthy human individuals. The table came from immunoSEQ multiplex PCR; TCRdb's copy has only in-frame clones and leaves some out. Seen here are fewer than 1.6 million clones, around 98.5% observed once, and the top ten hold approximately 0.38%. The sequenced sample was naive CD4+ T cells sorted from blood. Subset here: CD45RA+ positively selected. These receptors were obtained from a man younger than 45 in good health.

The chain employs TRBV28 and TRBJ1-3, with 7 positions matching TRBD1. Germline values: CDR1 MDHEN, CDR2 SYDVKM. V lost 6 bases, J lost 0 bases, and 8 bases stayed unmatched. The CDR3 length is 16 residues. The CDR3 DNA reads TGTGCCAGCAGACTTACAGGGGCGAGCTCTGGAAACACCATATATTTT. Encoded protein: CASRLTGASSGNTIYF.

The rearrangement uses TRBV5-4 and TRBJ2-1; 9 bases are a match to TRBD1. The germline CDR1 and CDR2 sequences are SGHNT and YYREEE (reference sequence). This CDR3 region has 16 residues. Trimming cost V 2 bases and J 2 bases; bases outside gene matches: 5. As DNA, the CDR3 is TGTGCCAGCAGCTTAGGCGGGGACAGGGCCTACAATGAGCAGTTCTTC. This sequence encodes CASSLGGDRAYNEQFF. Full variable domain (missing parts from reference TRBV5-4 and TRBJ2-1): ETGVTQSPTHLIKTRGQQVTLRCSSQSGHNTVSWYQQALGQGPQFIFQYYREEENGRGNFPPRFSGLQFPNYSSELNVNALELDDSALYLCASSLGGDRAYNEQFFGPGTRLTVL.

The J gene is TRBJ2-3, the V gene TRBV6-5; D gene unclear. The germline gives CDR1 MNHEY, CDR2 SVGAGI. The CDR3 totals 15 residues. The V end lost 4 bases, the J end lost 7 bases, and 18 bases lay between the germline ends. The CDR3 nucleotides are TGTGCCAGCAGTTCCTCCCCCAGCCCTAAACATACGCAGTATTTT. It encodes CASSSSPSPKHTQYF.

The chain combines TRBV5-1 with TRBJ2-1; 11 positions match TRBD2. There are 15 residues in the CDR3. Per germline, CDR1 SGHRS and CDR2 YFSETQ. Trimming removed 0 bases from V and 12 bases from J; junction bases left unmatched: 8. In DNA form, the CDR3 reads TGCGCCAGCAGCTTGGAACTAGCGGGAGCGGGTCGGCAGTTCTTC. It is translated as CASSLELAGAGRQFF.

The V and J genes are TRBV5-1 and TRBJ1-1; the match to TRBD1 covers 7 bases. V shed 2 bases, J shed 7 bases, and the junction held 14 bases outside the gene matches. Per germline, CDR1 SGHRS and CDR2 YFSETQ. There are 16 residues in the CDR3. In DNA form, the CDR3 reads TGCGCCAGCAGCTTCCAGATGTCCAGGGGGTCGGGTGAAGCTTTCTTT. The encoded protein is CASSFQMSRGSGEAFF.

The J gene is TRBJ2-1, the V gene TRBV18, with a possible D match to TRBD1 (5 bases). Germline values: CDR1 KGHSH, CDR2 LQKENI. V lost 1 base to trimming and J lost 10 bases, with 14 bases between them. CDR3 size: 14 residues. The CDR3 coding sequence is TGTGCCAGCTCACCACTCCAGGGTGAAGGAGAGCAGTTCTTC. Protein: CASSPLQGEGEQFF.

This rearrangement joins TRBV15 to TRBJ2-7; TRBD2 matches at 16 bases. Per germline, CDR1 LNHNV and CDR2 YYDKDF (reference sequence). CDR3 length: 16 amino acids. The J segment lost 2 bases and the V segment lost 7 bases, leaving 5 bases of the junction unmatched. CDR3 residues: CATTEGLAGGAYEQYF. As DNA, the CDR3 is TGTGCCACCACCGAGGGACTAGCGGGAGGGGCCTACGAGCAGTACTTC.

The genes are TRBV6-1 and TRBJ1-4, with 11 bases matching TRBD1. Trimming at V came to 8 bases and at J to 6 bases, leaving 8 bases not matched to a gene. CDR3 length: 15 residues. Germline loops: CDR1 MNHNS, CDR2 SASEGT. CDR3: CASRKPGQGDEKLFF. The CDR3 DNA reads as TGTGCCAGCCGCAAACCGGGACAGGGGGATGAAAAACTGTTTTTT.

The CDR3 nucleotides read TGTGCCAGCAGCGCTACTACTACAGGGGCCGAGCAGTACTTC. As protein: CASSATTTGAEQYF. This rearrangement joins TRBV6-1 to TRBJ2-7; TRBD1 agrees at 7 bases. V shed 6 bases, J shed 6 bases, and the junction held 11 bases outside the gene matches. The germline V gene has CDR1 MNHNS and CDR2 SASEGT. This CDR3 spans 14 amino acids.

V gene TRBV6-1 combines with J gene TRBJ2-1; no clear D gene. The CDR3 spans 12 residues. V dropped 2 bases and J dropped 9 bases, with 8 bases sitting between them. Germline V gives CDR1 MNHNS, CDR2 SASEGT. CDR3 loop: CASSEISGEQFF. The CDR3, as DNA: TGTGCCAGCAGTGAAATTTCGGGTGAGCAGTTCTTC.

The gene calls are TRBV6-6 and TRBJ2-7; 10 nucleotides agree with TRBD1. The length of the CDR3 is 14 residues. From germline, CDR1 is MNHNY and CDR2 SVGAGI (reference sequence). V lost 7 bases to trimming and J lost 7 bases; unmatched junction nucleotides: 10. The CDR3 spells CASKAGTGVGEQYF. The CDR3 coding sequence is TGTGCCAGCAAAGCCGGGACAGGGGTTGGGGAGCAGTACTTC.

Note on this clone: Other DNA sequences in this sample translate to the same CDR3. The chain couples TRBV18 to TRBJ2-2; the D gene could be TRBD1 or TRBD2 (5 bases each). This CDR3 spans 15 amino acids. Trimming pared 2 bases from V and 2 bases from J, leaving 9 bases between. Germline values: CDR1 KGHSH, CDR2 LQKENI. This CDR3 reads CASSPGGTNTGELFF. CDR3 DNA: TGTGCCAGCTCACCAGGGGGAACTAACACCGGGGAGCTGTTTTTT.

The chain couples TRBV14 to TRBJ2-1; TRBD2 might be the D (6 bases). Germline V gene sequence: CDR1 SGHDN, CDR2 FVKESK. The CDR3 loop spans 16 amino acids. V lost 6 bases and J 0 bases, leaving 15 bases between the germline ends. CDR3 coding DNA: TGTGCCAGCAGTCTTAGCGGAGGGAGCTCCTACAATGAGCAGTTCTTC. It yields the protein CASSLSGGSSYNEQFF.

The genes are TRBV28 and TRBJ2-1, with 9 bases matching TRBD1. V trimming: 5 bases; J trimming: 5 bases; junction bases outside the gene matches: 10. Germline-derived CDR1 and CDR2 are MDHEN and SYDVKM. The CDR3 spans 16 residues. The CDR3 loop is CASSTPGTGKDNEQFF. The CDR3, as DNA: TGTGCCAGCAGTACACCCGGGACAGGGAAGGACAATGAGCAGTTCTTC. The complete variable domain, with remaining parts taken from reference TRBV28 and TRBJ2-1, reads DVKVTQSSRYLVKRTGEKVFLECVQDMDHENMFWYRQDPGLGLRLIYFSYDVKMKEKGDIPEGYSVSREKKERFSLILESASTNQTSMYLCASSTPGTGKDNEQFFGPGTRLTVL.

The chain joins TRBV12-5 to TRBJ2-5; D tentatively reads TRBD1 or TRBD2 (6 bases each). This CDR3 is built from 13 residues. V lost 5 bases and J 5 bases, leaving 12 bases between the germline ends. Germline assignment: CDR1 LGHNT and CDR2 FRNRAP. CDR3 in DNA: TGTGCTAGTGGTGGGGGGCCTTGGGAGACCCAGTACTTC. Translated, it gives CASGGGPWETQYF. The whole variable domain, filled in from reference TRBV12-5 and TRBJ2-5, reads DARVTQTPRHKVTEMGQEVTMRCQPILGHNTVFWYRQTMMQGLELLAYFRNRAPLDDSGMPKDRFSAEMPDATLATLKIQPSEPRDSAVYFCASGGGPWETQYFGPGTRLLVL.

This chain joins TRBV18 and TRBJ2-3; D is unresolved. The CDR3 spans 15 residues. V was trimmed by 6 bases and J by 4 bases, leaving 17 bases between them. The germline V gene encodes CDR1 KGHSH and CDR2 LQKENI. The CDR3 region is CASSPPNSGADTQYF. The CDR3 nucleotides read TGTGCCAGCTCTCCCCCCAATTCCGGTGCAGATACGCAGTATTTT.

This sequence joins TRBV5-1 and TRBJ2-6; a weak D match, TRBD2 (5 bases). V was shortened by 6 bases and J by 0 bases, with 10 bases between the two germline ends. Germline CDR1 is SGHRS and CDR2 is YFSETQ. This CDR3 contains 15 residues. The CDR3 reads CASTLGDSGANVLTF. In DNA, the CDR3 is TGCGCCAGCACCCTCGGGGACTCTGGGGCCAACGTCCTGACTTTC.

V is TRBV6-5 and J is TRBJ2-5; 11 bases line up with TRBD1. The germline CDR1 and CDR2 sequences are MNHEY and SVGAGI. This CDR3 spans 14 amino acids. The ends lost 6 bases at V and 4 bases at J; junction bases unmatched: 4. CDR3 in DNA: TGTGCCAGCAGGGACAGGGGGCGCAGAGAGACCCAGTACTTC. Amino acid sequence: CASRDRGRRETQYF.

J is TRBJ2-1 and V is TRBV11-2; TRBD2 matches 8 bases. V was pared by 0 bases and J by 10 bases, with 5 bases of the junction left unmatched. Germline V gene lookup returns CDR1 SGHAT and CDR2 FQNNGV. The CDR3 has 14 residues. DNA for the CDR3: TGTGCCAGCAGCTTAGAGCTAGCGGGTGGGGAGCAGTTCTTC. This sequence encodes CASSLELAGGEQFF.